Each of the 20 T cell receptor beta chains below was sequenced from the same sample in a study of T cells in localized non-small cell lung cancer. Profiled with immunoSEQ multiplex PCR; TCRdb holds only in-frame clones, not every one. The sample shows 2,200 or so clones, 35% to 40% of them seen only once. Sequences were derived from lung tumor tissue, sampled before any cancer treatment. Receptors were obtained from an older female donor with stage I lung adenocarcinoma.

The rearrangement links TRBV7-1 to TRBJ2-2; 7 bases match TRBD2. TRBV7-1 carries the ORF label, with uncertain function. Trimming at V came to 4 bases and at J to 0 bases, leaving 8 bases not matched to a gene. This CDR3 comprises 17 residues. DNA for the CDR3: TGTGCCAGCAGCTTAACTCGGACTAGAGCGAACACCGGGGAGCTGTTTTTT. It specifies CASSLTRTRANTGELFF.

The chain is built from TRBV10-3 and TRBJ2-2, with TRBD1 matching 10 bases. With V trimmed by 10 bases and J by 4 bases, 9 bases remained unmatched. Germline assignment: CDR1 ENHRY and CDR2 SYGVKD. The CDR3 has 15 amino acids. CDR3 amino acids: CATNRDRGSTGELFF. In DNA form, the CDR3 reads TGTGCCACCAATCGGGACAGGGGATCCACCGGGGAGCTGTTTTTT.

CDR3 loop: CATSRGLAGGTNTGELFF. As DNA, the CDR3 is TGTGCCACCAGCAGGGGGTTAGCGGGCGGAACGAACACCGGGGAGCTGTTTTTT. V and J are TRBV15 and TRBJ2-2, with 7 bases identical to TRBD2. The CDR3 is 18 residues long. V lost 3 bases, J lost 0 bases, and 10 bases stayed unmatched. Germline assignment: CDR1 LNHNV and CDR2 YYDKDF (reference sequence).

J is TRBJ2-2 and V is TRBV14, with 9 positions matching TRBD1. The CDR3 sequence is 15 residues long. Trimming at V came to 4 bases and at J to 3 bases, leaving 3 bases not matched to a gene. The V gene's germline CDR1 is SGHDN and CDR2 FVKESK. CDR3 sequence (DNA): TGTGCCAGCAGCCTGCGGACAGGGGACACCGGGGAGCTGTTTTTT. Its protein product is CASSLRTGDTGELFF.

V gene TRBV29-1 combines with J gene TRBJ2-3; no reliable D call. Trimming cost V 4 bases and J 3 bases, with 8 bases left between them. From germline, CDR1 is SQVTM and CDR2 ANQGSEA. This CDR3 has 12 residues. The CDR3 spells CSVGLPTDTQYF. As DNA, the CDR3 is TGCAGCGTTGGGTTGCCAACAGATACGCAGTATTTT.

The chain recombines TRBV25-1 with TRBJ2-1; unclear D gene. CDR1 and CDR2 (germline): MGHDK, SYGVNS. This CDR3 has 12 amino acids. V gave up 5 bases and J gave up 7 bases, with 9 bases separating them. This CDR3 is CASSIMANEQFF. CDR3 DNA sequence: TGTGCCAGCAGTATTATGGCGAATGAGCAGTTCTTC.

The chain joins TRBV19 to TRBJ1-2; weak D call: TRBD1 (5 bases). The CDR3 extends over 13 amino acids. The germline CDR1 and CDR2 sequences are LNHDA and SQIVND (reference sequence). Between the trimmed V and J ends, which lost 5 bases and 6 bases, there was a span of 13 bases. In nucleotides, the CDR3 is TGTGCCAGTAGTCTTCGGGACCGGGATGGCTACACCTTC. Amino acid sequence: CASSLRDRDGYTF.

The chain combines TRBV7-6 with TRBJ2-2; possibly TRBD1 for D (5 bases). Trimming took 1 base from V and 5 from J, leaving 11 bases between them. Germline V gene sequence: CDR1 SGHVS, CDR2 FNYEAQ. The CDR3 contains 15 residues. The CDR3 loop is CASSLVGASTGELFF. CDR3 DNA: TGTGCCAGCAGCTTAGTAGGGGCCTCGACCGGGGAGCTGTTTTTT.

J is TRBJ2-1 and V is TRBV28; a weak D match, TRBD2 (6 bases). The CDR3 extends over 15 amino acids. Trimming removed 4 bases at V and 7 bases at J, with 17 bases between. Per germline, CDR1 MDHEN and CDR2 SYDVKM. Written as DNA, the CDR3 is TGTGCCAGCAGTTCCTTAGCGGATCTATGGAATGAGCAGTTCTTC. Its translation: CASSSLADLWNEQFF.

CDR3 residues: CASRATGLAGFDEQFF. CDR3 nucleotide sequence: TGTGCCAGCAGAGCTACGGGACTAGCGGGATTCGATGAGCAGTTCTTC. This chain uses TRBV11-3 with TRBJ2-1; the match to TRBD2 covers 13 bases. The CDR3 covers 16 residues. The germline gives CDR1 SGHNT, CDR2 YENEEA. V trimming: 6 bases; J trimming: 8 bases; junction bases outside the gene matches: 10.

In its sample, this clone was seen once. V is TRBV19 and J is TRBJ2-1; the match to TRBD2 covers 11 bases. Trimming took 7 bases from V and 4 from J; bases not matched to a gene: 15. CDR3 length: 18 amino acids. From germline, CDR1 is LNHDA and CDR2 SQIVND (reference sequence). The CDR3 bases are TGTGCCAGTACCATTGGCGGGCTAGCGGGAGGTGGGTACAATGAGCAGTTCTTC. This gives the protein CASTIGGLAGGGYNEQFF.

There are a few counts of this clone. DNA of the CDR3: TGCAGCGTTGAGGATACCGGGACAGGGACCCAGTACTTC. Its translation is CSVEDTGTGTQYF. The chain is built from TRBV29-1 and TRBJ2-5; 8 nucleotides match TRBD1. The J segment lost 7 bases and the V segment lost 3 bases, leaving 7 bases of the junction unmatched. Germline-derived CDR1 and CDR2 are SQVTM and ANQGSEA. This CDR3 is built from 13 residues.

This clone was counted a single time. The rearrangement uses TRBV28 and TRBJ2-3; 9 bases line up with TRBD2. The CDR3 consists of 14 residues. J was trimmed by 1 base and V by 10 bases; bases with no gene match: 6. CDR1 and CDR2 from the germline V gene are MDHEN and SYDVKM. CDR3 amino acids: CATYLAGGTDTQYF. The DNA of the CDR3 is TGTGCCACCTACTTAGCGGGAGGCACAGATACGCAGTATTTT.

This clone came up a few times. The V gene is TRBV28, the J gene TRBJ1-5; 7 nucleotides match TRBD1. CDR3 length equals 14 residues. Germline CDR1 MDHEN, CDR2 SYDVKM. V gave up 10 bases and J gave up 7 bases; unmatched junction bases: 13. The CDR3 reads CATVQGSVYQPQHF. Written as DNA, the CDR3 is TGTGCCACGGTACAGGGGTCCGTTTACCAGCCCCAGCATTTT.

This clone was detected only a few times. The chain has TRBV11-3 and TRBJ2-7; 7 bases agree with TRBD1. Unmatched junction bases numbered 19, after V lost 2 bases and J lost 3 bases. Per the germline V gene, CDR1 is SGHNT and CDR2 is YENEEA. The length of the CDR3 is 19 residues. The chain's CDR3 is CASSLRGRPLTPDRYEQYF. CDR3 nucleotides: TGTGCCAGCAGCTTAAGGGGGCGCCCCCTGACCCCGGATCGCTACGAGCAGTACTTC.

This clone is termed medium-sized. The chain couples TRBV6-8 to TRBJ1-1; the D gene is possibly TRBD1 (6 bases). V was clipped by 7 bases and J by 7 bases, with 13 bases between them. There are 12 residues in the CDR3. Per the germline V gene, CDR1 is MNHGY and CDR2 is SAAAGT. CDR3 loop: CASTEGTLEAFF. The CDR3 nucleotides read TGTGCCAGCACCGAGGGGACACTTGAAGCTTTCTTT.

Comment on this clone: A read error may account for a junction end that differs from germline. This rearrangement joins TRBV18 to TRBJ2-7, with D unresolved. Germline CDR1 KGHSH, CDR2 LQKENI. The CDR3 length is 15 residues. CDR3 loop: CASSPRNMGNYEQYF. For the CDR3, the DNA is TGTGCCAGCTCACCACGGAATATGGGTAACTACGAACAGTACTTC. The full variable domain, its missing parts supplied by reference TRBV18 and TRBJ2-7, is NAGVMQNPRHLVRRRGQEARLRCSPMKGHSHVYWYRQLPEEGLKFMVYLQKENIIDESGMPKERFSAEFPKEGPSILRIQQVVRGDSAAYFCASSPRNMGNYEQYFGPGTRLTVT.

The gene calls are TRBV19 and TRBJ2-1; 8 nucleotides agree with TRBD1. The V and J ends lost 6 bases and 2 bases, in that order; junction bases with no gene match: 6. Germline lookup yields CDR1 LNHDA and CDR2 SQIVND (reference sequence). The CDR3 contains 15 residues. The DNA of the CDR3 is TGTGCCAGTAGCAGGACAGGGATTACCTACAATGAGCAGTTCTTC. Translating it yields CASSRTGITYNEQFF.

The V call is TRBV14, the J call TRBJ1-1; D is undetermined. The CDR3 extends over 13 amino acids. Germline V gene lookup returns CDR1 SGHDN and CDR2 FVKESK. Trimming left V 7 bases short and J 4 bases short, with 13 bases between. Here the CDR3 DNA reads TGTGCCAGCAACCTCTACGAGGGCACTGAAGCTTTCTTT. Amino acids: CASNLYEGTEAFF.

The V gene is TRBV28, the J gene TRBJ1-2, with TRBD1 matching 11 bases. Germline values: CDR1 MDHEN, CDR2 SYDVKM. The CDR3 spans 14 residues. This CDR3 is CASFGQGAWYGYTF. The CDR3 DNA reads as TGTGCAAGCTTTGGACAGGGGGCTTGGTATGGCTACACCTTC.